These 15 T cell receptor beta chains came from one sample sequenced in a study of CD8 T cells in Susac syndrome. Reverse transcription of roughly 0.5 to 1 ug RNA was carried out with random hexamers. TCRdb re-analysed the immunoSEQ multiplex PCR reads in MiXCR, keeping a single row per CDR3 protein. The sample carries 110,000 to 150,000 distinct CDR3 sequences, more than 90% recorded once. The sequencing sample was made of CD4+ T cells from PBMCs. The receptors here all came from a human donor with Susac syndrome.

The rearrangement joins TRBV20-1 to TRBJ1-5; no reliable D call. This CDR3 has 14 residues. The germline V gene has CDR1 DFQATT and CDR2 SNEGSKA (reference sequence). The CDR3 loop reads CPTAGHYSNQPQHF. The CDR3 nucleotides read TGCCCGACTGCTGGGCATTATAGCAATCAGCCCCAGCATTTT.

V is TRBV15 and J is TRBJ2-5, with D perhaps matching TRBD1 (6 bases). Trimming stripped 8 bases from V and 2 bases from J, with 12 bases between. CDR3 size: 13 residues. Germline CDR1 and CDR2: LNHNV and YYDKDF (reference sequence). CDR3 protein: CATSGQTQETQYF. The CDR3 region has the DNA TGTGCCACCTCAGGACAGACGCAAGAGACCCAGTACTTC.

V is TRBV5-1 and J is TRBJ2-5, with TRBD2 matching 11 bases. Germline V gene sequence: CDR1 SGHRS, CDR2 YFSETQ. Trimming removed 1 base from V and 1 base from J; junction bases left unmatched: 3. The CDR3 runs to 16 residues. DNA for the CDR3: TGCGCCAGCAGCTTGAGACTAGCGGGGACCCAAGAGACCCAGTACTTC. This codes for CASSLRLAGTQETQYF. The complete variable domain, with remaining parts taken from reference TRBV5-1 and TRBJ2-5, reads KAGVTQTPRYLIKTRGQQVTLSCSPISGHRSVSWYQQTPGQGLQFLFEYFSETQRNKGNFPGRFSGRQFSNSRSEMNVSTLELGDSALYLCASSLRLAGTQETQYFGPGTRLLVL.

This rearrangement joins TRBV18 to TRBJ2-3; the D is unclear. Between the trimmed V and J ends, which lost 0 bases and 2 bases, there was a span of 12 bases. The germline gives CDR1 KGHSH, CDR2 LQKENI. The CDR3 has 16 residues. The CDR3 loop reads CASSPPGRASTDTQYF. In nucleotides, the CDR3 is TGTGCCAGCTCACCACCGGGTAGGGCTTCCACAGATACGCAGTATTTT. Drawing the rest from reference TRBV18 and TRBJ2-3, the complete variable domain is NAGVMQNPRHLVRRRGQEARLRCSPMKGHSHVYWYRQLPEEGLKFMVYLQKENIIDESGMPKERFSAEFPKEGPSILRIQQVVRGDSAAYFCASSPPGRASTDTQYFGPGTRLTVL.

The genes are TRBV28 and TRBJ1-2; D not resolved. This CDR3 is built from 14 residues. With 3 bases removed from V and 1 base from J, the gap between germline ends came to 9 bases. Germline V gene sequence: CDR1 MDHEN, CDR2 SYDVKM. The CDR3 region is CASSLVSLNYGYTF. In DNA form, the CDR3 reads TGTGCCAGCAGTTTGGTCAGCCTTAACTATGGCTACACCTTC.

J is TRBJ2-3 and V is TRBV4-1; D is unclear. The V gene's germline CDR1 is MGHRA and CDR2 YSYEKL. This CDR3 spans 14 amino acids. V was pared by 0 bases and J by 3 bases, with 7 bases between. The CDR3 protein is CASSQEGSTDTQYF. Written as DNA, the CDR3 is TGCGCCAGCAGCCAAGAGGGAAGTACAGATACGCAGTATTTT.

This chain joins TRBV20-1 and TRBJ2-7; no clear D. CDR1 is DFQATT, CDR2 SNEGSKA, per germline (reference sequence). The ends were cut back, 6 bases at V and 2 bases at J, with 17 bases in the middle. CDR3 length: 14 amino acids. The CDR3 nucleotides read TGCAGTGCGCCCCGGCCCGGCAGGCCCTACGAGCAGTACTTC. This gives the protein CSAPRPGRPYEQYF.

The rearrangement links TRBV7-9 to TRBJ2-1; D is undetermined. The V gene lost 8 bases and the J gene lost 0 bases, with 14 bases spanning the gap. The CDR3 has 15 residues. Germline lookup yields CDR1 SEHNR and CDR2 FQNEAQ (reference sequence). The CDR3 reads CASPRPPSSYNEQFF. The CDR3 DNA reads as TGTGCCAGCCCTCGCCCGCCTAGCTCCTACAATGAGCAGTTCTTC. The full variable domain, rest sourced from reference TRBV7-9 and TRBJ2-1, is DTGVSQNPRHKITKRGQNVTFRCDPISEHNRLYWYRQTLGQGPEFLTYFQNEAQLEKSRLLSDRFSAERPKGSFSTLEIQRTEQGDSAMYLCASPRPPSSYNEQFFGPGTRLTVL.

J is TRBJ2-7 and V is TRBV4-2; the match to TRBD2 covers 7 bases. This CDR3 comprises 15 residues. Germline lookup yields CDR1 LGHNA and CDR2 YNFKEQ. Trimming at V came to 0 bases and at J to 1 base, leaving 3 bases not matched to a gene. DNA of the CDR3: TGTGCCAGCAGCCAAGACTGGCGGGAGTCCTACGAGCAGTACTTC. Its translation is CASSQDWRESYEQYF.

Written as DNA, the CDR3 is TGCAGCGTTCAAAGCCTAGCCAAAAACATTCAGTACTTC. Its translation is CSVQSLAKNIQYF. The chain recombines TRBV29-1 with TRBJ2-4; D is uncertain. The germline V and J ends were trimmed by 5 bases and 0 bases, with 8 bases remaining between them. Germline V gives CDR1 SQVTM, CDR2 ANQGSEA. This CDR3 is 13 amino acids long.

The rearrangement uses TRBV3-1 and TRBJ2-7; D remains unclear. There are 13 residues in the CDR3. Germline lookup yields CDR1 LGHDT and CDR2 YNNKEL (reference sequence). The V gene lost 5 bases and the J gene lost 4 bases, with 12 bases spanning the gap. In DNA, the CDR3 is TGTGCCAGCAGCTCTGCGAACCAGTACGAGCAGTACTTC. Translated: CASSSANQYEQYF.

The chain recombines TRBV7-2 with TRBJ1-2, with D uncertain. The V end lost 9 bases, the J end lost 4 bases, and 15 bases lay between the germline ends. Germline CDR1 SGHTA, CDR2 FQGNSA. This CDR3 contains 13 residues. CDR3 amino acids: CASTIDGSYGYTF. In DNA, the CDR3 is TGTGCCAGTACCATTGACGGGTCCTATGGCTACACCTTC.

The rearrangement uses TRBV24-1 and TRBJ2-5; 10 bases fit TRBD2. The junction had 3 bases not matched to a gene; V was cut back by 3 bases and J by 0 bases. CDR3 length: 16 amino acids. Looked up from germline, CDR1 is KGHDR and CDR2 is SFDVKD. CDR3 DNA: TGTGCCACCAGTGATCCGACTAGCGGGTACCAAGAGACCCAGTACTTC. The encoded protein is CATSDPTSGYQETQYF.

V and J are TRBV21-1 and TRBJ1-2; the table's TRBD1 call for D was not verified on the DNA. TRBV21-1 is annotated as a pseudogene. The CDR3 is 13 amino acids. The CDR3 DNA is TGTGCCAGCAGCGTACCGGGATCTGGGGTCTACACCTTC. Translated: CASSVPGSGVYTF.

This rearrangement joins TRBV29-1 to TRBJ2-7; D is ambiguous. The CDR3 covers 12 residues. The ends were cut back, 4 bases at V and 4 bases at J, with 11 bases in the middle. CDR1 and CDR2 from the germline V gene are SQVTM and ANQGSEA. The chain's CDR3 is CSVGEFSYEQYF. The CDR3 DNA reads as TGCAGCGTTGGGGAATTTAGTTACGAGCAGTACTTC.